These 12 T cell receptor beta chains share one sample of origin, sequenced in a study of spatial heterogeneity in lung cancer. Study-level findings and limits: How many expanded intratumoral alpha and beta TCRs were present tracked the tumor mutation count, which was a count of nonsynonymous mutations.

The time point here: sample taken at primary tumor resection. Their cognate antigens are unknown. TCRdb called the 5' RACE reads again in MiXCR, with one record for every CDR3 protein. There are around 4,000 distinct CDR3 sequences in the sample; approximately 4.8% occur only once, and approximately 33% lies in the top ten. This specimen consisted of lung tumor tissue, obtained at surgery. The receptors come from a female donor with early-stage non-small cell lung cancer.

By its share, this clonotype is medium-sized (0.01 to 0.1%). This beta chain represents an off-target read in a library built for alpha chains; its size is of limited meaning. V gene TRBV20-1 combines with J gene TRBJ1-5; no clear D gene. V was pared by 3 bases and J by 4 bases, with 10 bases between. CDR1 DFQATT and CDR2 SNEGSKA come from the germline V gene (reference sequence). CDR3 length: 13 amino acids. CDR3 amino acids: CSARTEGNQPQHF. The CDR3 nucleotides read TGCAGTGCTAGGACTGAGGGAAATCAGCCCCAGCATTTT.

By frequency in the sample, this clonotype is large. This beta chain slipped into a library made for alpha chains as a stray read, so its size is not meaningful. The gene calls are TRBV28 and TRBJ2-4; D perhaps matches TRBD1 (5 bases). The germline gives CDR1 MDHEN, CDR2 SYDVKM. With 4 bases removed from V and 4 bases from J, the gap between germline ends came to 20 bases. The length of the CDR3 is 17 residues. CDR3 coding DNA: TGTGCCAGCAGTTCCCTCAGGGCTCCCGCTACAAAAAACATTCAGTACTTC. It yields the protein CASSSLRAPATKNIQYF. The entire variable domain, with the rest obtained from reference TRBV28 and TRBJ2-4, is as follows: DVKVTQSSRYLVKRTGEKVFLECVQDMDHENMFWYRQDPGLGLRLIYFSYDVKMKEKGDIPEGYSVSREKKERFSLILESASTNQTSMYLCASSSLRAPATKNIQYFGAGTRLSVL.

This clonotype came up a few times. This beta chain represents an off-target read in a library built for alpha chains; its size is of limited meaning. CDR3 amino acids: CASSQGPRQEAFF. The CDR3 DNA follows: TGTGCCAGCAGCCAAGGCCCTCGACAGGAAGCTTTCTTT. The chain employs TRBV3-1 and TRBJ1-1, with D tentatively TRBD1 (5 bases). The V and J ends lost 1 base and 8 bases respectively, with 11 bases between them. The CDR3 consists of 13 residues. Per germline, CDR1 LGHDT and CDR2 YNNKEL (reference sequence).

This clonotype has at least ten counts. This beta chain is a stray read from a library made for alpha chains; its abundance is not meaningful. The V and J genes are TRBV5-4 and TRBJ2-3; D unresolved. V was pared by 1 base and J by 6 bases, with 6 bases between. The CDR3 loop spans 12 amino acids. In germline, CDR1 is SGHNT, CDR2 YYREEE (reference sequence). The CDR3 DNA reads as TGTGCCAGCAGCTTGTCGTGGGATACGCAGTATTTT. This sequence encodes CASSLSWDTQYF.

Concerning this clonotype: Given a much more abundant clone one base away, this may be a read error. In a library made to pick up alpha chains, this beta chain is a stray read with a size that means little. The genes are TRBV6-2 or TRBV6-3 and TRBJ2-1; TRBD1 matches at 9 bases. Looked up from germline, CDR1 is MNHEY and CDR2 is SVGEGT. This CDR3 has 13 residues. Here the CDR3 DNA reads TGTGTCAGCAGGGGACAGGGAGGGAATGAGCAGTTCTTC. It encodes CVSRGQGGNEQFF.

Ten or more counts support this clonotype. Little can be read into the size of this beta chain, an off-target read in a library designed for alpha chains. The J gene is TRBJ1-5, the V gene TRBV6-5; 10 bases agree with TRBD1. The CDR3 runs 15 residues. Germline CDR1 reads MNHEY; CDR2 reads SVGAGI. The V gene end was trimmed by 8 bases and the J gene end by 0 bases; junction bases not matched to a gene: 4. The chain's CDR3 is CASGTGAYSNQPQHF. DNA of the CDR3: TGTGCCAGCGGGACAGGGGCCTATAGCAATCAGCCCCAGCATTTT.

As concerns this clonotype: A read error may explain this, as a much larger clone is one base away. Since it is a stray read in a library aimed at alpha chains, this beta chain has a size that is not meaningful. This chain links TRBV5-6 with TRBJ2-5; D is possibly TRBD2 (6 bases). Trimming cost V 4 bases and J 4 bases, with 14 bases left between them. The CDR3 loop spans 14 amino acids. Looked up from germline, CDR1 is SGHDT and CDR2 is YYEEEE. CDR3 nucleotide sequence: TGTGCCAGCAGCCGAGACAAGGGAGGAGAGACCCAGTACTTC. Its translation is CASSRDKGGETQYF. Supplemented by reference TRBV5-6 and TRBJ2-5, the full variable domain reads DAGVTQSPTHLIKTRGQQVTLRCSPKSGHDTVSWYQQALGQGPQFIFQYYEEEERQRGNFPDRFSGHQFPNYSSELNVNALLLGDSALYLCASSRDKGGETQYFGPGTRLLVL.

This clonotype is medium-sized in the sample. With the library built for alpha chains, this beta chain is off target and its frequency is not meaningful. This sequence joins TRBV6-1 and TRBJ2-4; D is possibly TRBD2 (6 bases). The CDR3 totals 11 residues. V was shortened by 8 bases and J by 6 bases, with 8 bases between the two germline ends. Germline V lookup: CDR1 MNHNS, CDR2 SASEGT. CDR3: CASAGRNIQYF. The CDR3 coding sequence is TGTGCCAGCGCGGGGCGAAACATTCAGTACTTC.

Sample share makes this clonotype medium-sized. The size of this beta chain means little, since it is a stray read in a library made for alpha chains. This rearrangement joins TRBV28 to TRBJ1-2, with D possibly being TRBD1 (5 bases). V dropped 5 bases and J dropped 4 bases, with 17 bases sitting between them. Germline V lookup: CDR1 MDHEN, CDR2 SYDVKM. The CDR3 extends over 15 amino acids. The CDR3 reads CASSTPGPFGYGYTF. As DNA, the CDR3 is TGTGCCAGCAGTACCCCGGGGCCTTTTGGCTATGGCTACACCTTC.

By its share, this clonotype is medium-sized. Within a library made for alpha chains, this beta chain is off target, and its count is uninformative. The gene calls are TRBV27 and TRBJ1-6; D might be TRBD1 (5 bases). The CDR3 is 14 residues long. Trimming took 5 bases from V and 8 from J, leaving 13 bases between them. The germline CDR1 and CDR2 sequences are MNHEY and SMNVEV (reference sequence). In DNA, the CDR3 is TGTGCCAGCAGTGGCGGGCAGGGTTATTCACCCCTCCACTTT. Encoded protein: CASSGGQGYSPLHF.

By frequency in the sample, this clonotype is medium-sized (0.01 to 0.1%). The library was built for alpha chains, so this beta chain is an off-target read and its size means little. The CDR3 loop reads CASRRGSNYGYTF. As DNA, the CDR3 is TGTGCCAGCAGGAGGGGGTCGAACTATGGCTACACCTTC. The V and J genes are TRBV11-1 and TRBJ1-2, with D tentatively TRBD1 (6 bases). Trimming took 6 bases from V and 2 from J, leaving 10 bases between them. This CDR3 contains 13 residues. Germline CDR1 and CDR2: SGHAT and FQDESV (reference sequence).

The table lists this clonotype with a few counts. Because the library targeted alpha chains, this beta chain is an off-target read whose size means little. V is TRBV7-3 and J is TRBJ2-7; TRBD1 matches 9 bases. V trimming: 5 bases; J trimming: 4 bases; junction bases outside the gene matches: 12. The CDR3 loop spans 16 amino acids. Germline V lookup: CDR1 SGHTA, CDR2 FQGTGA. In DNA form, the CDR3 reads TGTGCCAGCAGCCTCCGCCGACAGGGGGGAACGTACGAGCAGTACTTC. Its protein product is CASSLRRQGGTYEQYF.